Each of the 9 T cell receptor beta chains below was sequenced from the same sample in a study of a mutant IDH1 vaccine in newly diagnosed glioma. Method: immunoSEQ multiplex PCR; TCRdb's copy keeps in-frame clones and lacks some. The sample lists 52,000 or so clones; about four fifths were seen once. Their cognate antigens are unknown. As to time point: week 23, last vaccination. Each vaccine dose was 300 ug of mutant IDH1 20-mer peptide, with topical imiquimod. The sample in question was PBMCs, obtained from a glioma patient whose treatment included an IDH1 peptide vaccine. The receptors come from a man in his forties or fifties with glioma.

The chain links TRBV10-3 to TRBJ1-1; D uncertain. The germline CDR1 and CDR2 sequences are ENHRY and SYGVKD. V lost 5 bases and J lost 0, with 10 bases in between. This CDR3 region has 14 residues. The CDR3 is CAISTSVMNTEAFF. The CDR3 DNA is TGTGCCATCAGTACCAGTGTCATGAACACTGAAGCTTTCTTT.

This clone appeared once. This chain joins TRBV6-5 and TRBJ2-5; the D is unclear. The CDR3 covers 15 residues. V was trimmed by 2 bases and J by 5 bases, leaving 15 bases between them. Germline V CDR1 and CDR2: MNHEY, SVGAGI. The CDR3 here is CASSYLTARSETQYF. The CDR3 DNA follows: TGTGCCAGCAGTTACCTTACGGCCAGGTCGGAGACCCAGTACTTC.

The rearrangement joins TRBV11-2 to TRBJ2-7, with D perhaps matching TRBD1 (5 bases). The CDR3 has 15 amino acids. Germline V lookup: CDR1 SGHAT, CDR2 FQNNGV. The V gene lost 4 bases and the J gene lost 3 bases, with 16 bases spanning the gap. This CDR3 reads CASSSRPRTLYEQYF. The CDR3 DNA follows: TGTGCCAGCAGCTCCCGACCGAGGACACTCTACGAGCAGTACTTC.

The chain links TRBV29-1 to TRBJ2-5, with unresolved D. The V gene's germline CDR1 is SQVTM and CDR2 ANQGSEA. V dropped 7 bases and J dropped 2 bases, with 14 bases sitting between them. The CDR3 covers 13 residues. CDR3 sequence (DNA): TGCAGCGGAAAGCTGCTAATGCAAGAGACCCAGTACTTC. Translation gives CSGKLLMQETQYF. Based on the CDR3 plus reference TRBV29-1 and TRBJ2-5, the full variable domain is SAVISQKPSRDICQRGTSLTIQCQVDSQVTMMFWYRQQPGQSLTLIATANQGSEATYESGFVIDKFPISRPNLTFSTLTVSNMSPEDSSIYLCSGKLLMQETQYFGPGTRLLVL.

The V gene is TRBV5-5, the J gene TRBJ1-5, with D possibly matching TRBD1 (5 bases). The CDR3 runs 15 residues. Looked up from germline, CDR1 is SGHKS and CDR2 is YYEKEE (reference sequence). Trimming removed 2 bases from V and 1 base from J, with 10 bases in between. CDR3 protein: CASSFLQASNQPQHF. Here the CDR3 DNA reads TGTGCCAGCAGCTTTTTACAGGCGAGCAATCAGCCCCAGCATTTT. The full variable domain, with the rest looked up from reference TRBV5-5 and TRBJ1-5, is DAGVTQSPTHLIKTRGQQVTLRCSPISGHKSVSWYQQVLGQGPQFIFQYYEKEERGRGNFPDRFSARQFPNYSSELNVNALLLGDSALYLCASSFLQASNQPQHFGDGTRLSIL.

This sequence joins TRBV27 and TRBJ2-7; TRBD1 matches at 8 bases. This CDR3 comprises 13 residues. Germline CDR1 MNHEY, CDR2 SMNVEV (reference sequence). Losses at the gene ends were 6 bases for V and 1 base for J; bases not matched to a gene: 2. This CDR3 reads CASSWTGSYEQYF. The CDR3 coding sequence is TGTGCCAGCAGCTGGACAGGGTCCTACGAGCAGTACTTC.

This clone came up once. The gene calls are TRBV6-5 and TRBJ1-4, with a tentative D call TRBD1 (5 bases). Looked up from germline, CDR1 is MNHEY and CDR2 is SVGAGI. The CDR3 runs to 16 residues. V lost 4 bases and J 8 bases, leaving 20 bases between the germline ends. The CDR3 loop is CASSFQPGLSLEKLFF. The CDR3, as DNA: TGTGCCAGCAGTTTTCAACCGGGACTTTCATTAGAAAAACTGTTTTTT.

The rearrangement uses TRBV14 and TRBJ2-7; a weak D match, TRBD1 (6 bases). With 6 bases removed from V and 2 bases from J, the gap between germline ends came to 17 bases. Germline CDR1 is SGHDN and CDR2 is FVKESK. This CDR3 has 15 amino acids. CDR3 sequence (DNA): TGTGCCAGCAGGGTGACAGGCAGTTTGGCCTACGAGCAGTACTTC. Encoded protein: CASRVTGSLAYEQYF.

V and J are TRBV4-1 and TRBJ1-1; D perhaps matches TRBD1 (6 bases). Per germline, CDR1 MGHRA and CDR2 YSYEKL. The CDR3 runs 12 residues. Trimming left V 2 bases short and J 8 bases short, with 9 bases between. As DNA, the CDR3 is TGCGCCAGCAGCCAAAACAGGGAGGAAGCTTTCTTT. Protein product: CASSQNREEAFF.